A single sample is the source of the 13 T cell receptor beta chains below, sequenced in a study of blood T cell repertoires in COVID-19. Clones were sequenced by immunoSEQ multiplex PCR, and TCRdb holds only the in-frame ones, with some missing. The table records over 200,000 clones, about 90% of them present only once. Sequencing was carried out using peripheral blood. Receptor source: a man in his forties or fifties with active or convalescent COVID-19.

This rearrangement joins TRBV5-5 to TRBJ2-7, with D maybe TRBD1 (5 bases). V lost 6 bases and J 2 bases, leaving 12 bases between the germline ends. The CDR3 has 13 residues. Germline V CDR1 and CDR2: SGHKS, YYEKEE (reference sequence). CDR3: CASMKGLTYEQYF. The DNA of the CDR3 is TGTGCCAGCATGAAGGGGCTGACCTACGAGCAGTACTTC.

This clone appeared once. In DNA form, the CDR3 reads TGTGCCAGCAGGGGACCGGAGGGCGAGCAGTACTTC. Protein sequence: CASRGPEGEQYF. J is TRBJ2-7 and V is TRBV6-5; a possible D gene is TRBD2 (6 bases). The CDR3 runs 12 residues. Looked up from germline, CDR1 is MNHEY and CDR2 is SVGAGI. V gave up 6 bases and J gave up 6 bases, with 12 bases separating them.

The chain joins TRBV5-1 to TRBJ2-3; the match to TRBD1 covers 8 bases. CDR1 is SGHRS and CDR2 is YFSETQ in the germline V gene. The CDR3 consists of 15 residues. V lost 2 bases, J lost 3 bases, and 5 bases stayed unmatched. CDR3 DNA sequence: TGCGCCAGCAGCTTACAGGGGGTATATACAGATACGCAGTATTTT. Protein: CASSLQGVYTDTQYF.

This chain links TRBV5-1 with TRBJ1-4; 11 nucleotides line up with TRBD1. There are 16 residues in the CDR3. The junction had 7 bases not matched to a gene; V was cut back by 5 bases and J by 4 bases. The V gene's germline CDR1 is SGHRS and CDR2 YFSETQ. The CDR3 protein is CASRPDRGRINEKLFF. In nucleotides, the CDR3 is TGCGCCAGCAGACCGGACAGGGGGCGAATTAATGAAAAACTGTTTTTT. Looking up the rest from reference TRBV5-1 and TRBJ1-4 gives the full variable domain: KAGVTQTPRYLIKTRGQQVTLSCSPISGHRSVSWYQQTPGQGLQFLFEYFSETQRNKGNFPGRFSGRQFSNSRSEMNVSTLELGDSALYLCASRPDRGRINEKLFFGSGTQLSVL.

V gene TRBV5-4 combines with J gene TRBJ1-6; D unclear. CDR3 length: 13 amino acids. V lost 0 bases and J lost 12, with 10 bases in between. Germline assignment: CDR1 SGHNT and CDR2 YYREEE (reference sequence). The CDR3 DNA reads TGTGCCAGCAGCTTGGTTGACCGACAACCCCTCCACTTT. Amino acid sequence: CASSLVDRQPLHF. Together with reference TRBV5-4 and TRBJ1-6, the CDR3 gives the full variable domain: ETGVTQSPTHLIKTRGQQVTLRCSSQSGHNTVSWYQQALGQGPQFIFQYYREEENGRGNFPPRFSGLQFPNYSSELNVNALELDDSALYLCASSLVDRQPLHFGNGTRLTVT.

The rearrangement joins TRBV2 to TRBJ1-2, with TRBD1 matching over 7 bases. The V and J ends lost 5 bases and 3 bases, in that order; junction bases with no gene match: 9. In germline, CDR1 is SNHLY, CDR2 FYNNEI. The CDR3 length is 15 residues. The CDR3 spells CASSPSGGPHYGYTF. In DNA, the CDR3 is TGTGCCAGCAGTCCCTCAGGGGGACCCCACTATGGCTACACCTTC.

Turning to this clone: The junction departs from the called germline gene at one end, perhaps through a read error. This same CDR3 is encoded by further DNA sequences in the sample. The rearrangement links TRBV19 to TRBJ2-6; TRBD1 is a possible D gene (5 bases). CDR3 length equals 16 residues. Germline values: CDR1 LNHDA, CDR2 SQIVND (reference sequence). The CDR3 nucleotides read TGCGCCAGTAGTCCTACAGGCATCTCTGGGGCCAACGTCCTGACTTTC. This translates into CASSPTGISGANVLTF. Complete variable domain (other parts from reference TRBV19 and TRBJ2-6): DGGITQSPKYLFRKEGQNVTLSCEQNLNHDAMYWYRQDPGQGLRLIYYSQIVNDFQKGDIAEGYSVSREKKESFPLTVTSAQKNPTAFYLCASSPTGISGANVLTFGAGSRLTVL.

This rearrangement joins TRBV19 to TRBJ1-5; possibly TRBD1 for D (5 bases). Germline CDR1 and CDR2: LNHDA and SQIVND (reference sequence). Deletions cut 3 bases from V and 7 bases from J, with 13 bases between. The CDR3 is made up of 14 amino acids. DNA of the CDR3: TGTGCCAGTAGTATGGCGCAGGGCCCGCAGCCCCAGCATTTT. Translating gives CASSMAQGPQPQHF.

This clone was observed a few times. The same CDR3 is also encoded by other DNA sequences in this sample. This chain uses TRBV5-1 with TRBJ1-4; 10 nucleotides match TRBD1. Germline CDR1 and CDR2: SGHRS and YFSETQ. Trimming cost V 4 bases and J 7 bases; bases outside gene matches: 4. The CDR3 extends over 14 amino acids. In DNA, the CDR3 is TGCGCCAGCAGCCTAGGACAGGGGGGTGAAAAACTGTTTTTT. Translating it yields CASSLGQGGEKLFF. The variable domain in full, completed from reference TRBV5-1 and TRBJ1-4, reads KAGVTQTPRYLIKTRGQQVTLSCSPISGHRSVSWYQQTPGQGLQFLFEYFSETQRNKGNFPGRFSGRQFSNSRSEMNVSTLELGDSALYLCASSLGQGGEKLFFGSGTQLSVL.

The V and J genes are TRBV18 and TRBJ1-6; D gene unclear. CDR1 and CDR2 from the germline V gene are KGHSH and LQKENI. Trimming left V 3 bases short and J 10 bases short, with 16 bases between. CDR3 length equals 15 residues. In DNA, the CDR3 is TGTGCCAGCTCACCCCTCGGCGGGTTGGAGTCACCCCTCCACTTT. Protein product: CASSPLGGLESPLHF.

The chain recombines TRBV15 with TRBJ1-1; a weak D match, TRBD1 (5 bases). Germline values: CDR1 LNHNV, CDR2 YYDKDF (reference sequence). The CDR3 sequence is 13 residues long. The ends were cut back, 2 bases at V and 4 bases at J, with 8 bases in the middle. This CDR3 reads CATSRPGGTEAFF. The CDR3 DNA reads TGTGCCACCAGCAGACCGGGGGGCACTGAAGCTTTCTTT.

The CDR3 DNA sequence: TGTGCCAGCAGCTTCTTTCCGGGGGGAAGTGAAGCTTTCTTT. Amino acids: CASSFFPGGSEAFF. The chain joins TRBV7-9 to TRBJ1-1, with a tentative D call TRBD1 (5 bases). The V gene's germline CDR1 is SEHNR and CDR2 FQNEAQ (reference sequence). The CDR3 is made up of 14 amino acids. Trimming pared 3 bases from V and 7 bases from J, leaving 15 bases between.

This clone turned up a few times. The rearrangement joins TRBV5-1 to TRBJ2-7; 7 bases fit TRBD1. The CDR3 contains 14 residues. V lost 4 bases, J lost 2 bases, and 6 bases stayed unmatched. Germline V lookup: CDR1 SGHRS, CDR2 YFSETQ. The CDR3 coding sequence is TGCGCCAGCAGCCCTCGACAGGGCGCCTACGAGCAGTACTTC. Translating it yields CASSPRQGAYEQYF.